The text below deals with one T cell receptor (beta chain). The target of this receptor is not known. A read error may account for a junction end that differs from germline. Total RNA and DNA were co-extracted without cell sorting from approximately 22-30 mg of bulk tissue using the AllPrep DNA/RNA mini kit. Between November 2015 and 2016, about five patients in China with histopathologically diagnosed primary liver carcinoma had surgical resection. At the time of sampling, the patients had chronic HBV infection and had not received any treatment. Five spatially separated regions were sampled from each tumor: the superior, inferior, left-lateral and right-lateral poles, plus the tumor centre. According to histology, viable tumor cells made up more than 80% of every tumor sample. Fresh tumor and adjacent tissue pieces were bisected; one half was stored in RNAlater at -80°C, the other sent for histology.

Including cysteine and phenylalanine, the CDR3 has 18 amino acids. Of the read, only the CDR3 DNA is kept; its 54 bases are in frame from base 1. Via the germline V gene, CDR1 is SGHAT and CDR2 FQNNGV. The data derive from a study of tumor-infiltrating lymphocytes in primary liver carcinoma (dated by TCRdb to the late 2010s). As for the study more broadly: Of the five patients (three men and two women, aged 30 to 69 years), four had hepatocellular carcinoma and one had combined HCC and intrahepatic cholangiocarcinoma. For each liver tumor, the study sampled five regions along with adjacent normal tissue and blood, and applied TCRbeta repertoire sequencing, expression microarrays and whole-exome sequencing. Repertoires from technical replicates were highly reproducible, with mean shared-clone rates approximately 0.9 and correlation coefficients above 0.95. Each sample produced about 3.5 to 7.5 million productive TCRbeta reads, and read depth showed no significant difference between tissue types. Agilent mRNA microarray profiling was performed on the roughly 25 tumor region samples to relate TCRbeta repertoire diversity to the local molecular phenotype. A total of some 35 specimens from 5 patients underwent TCRbeta repertoire sequencing, comprising 25 tumor regions, 5 adjacent noncancerous liver tissues and 5 peripheral blood samples. The five patients had tumors of stage T1-T3 N0M0, with maximum diameters ranging from about 4.2 to 10 cm. What the work shows at the level of the full study, not this receptor alone: Because sequencing covered only the TCR beta chain and unpaired alpha chains were not captured, true repertoire diversity is likely underestimated. Just about 8-24% of top clones turned up in all five regions of a tumor, which suggests spatial heterogeneity among tumor-infiltrating T cells. The study included only four to six patients, and the authors note findings should be validated in a larger study. Consistent with antigen-driven expansion, pairs of tumor regions showed higher repertoire overlap (mean roughly 35%) than either tumor-adjacent pairs (approximately 17%) or tumor-blood pairs (about 15%). Since the samples were bulk and unsorted, there was no way to compare CD4+ and CD8+ T cell repertoires. The top 250 clones accounted for a significantly greater share of the repertoire in tumors than in blood (p = 0.039).

A constant-region primer and ProtoScript II reverse transcriptase were used to reverse-transcribe TCRbeta-specific cDNA from 500 ng total RNA. Construction of the TCRbeta libraries relied on three nested rounds of multiplex PCR, following a slightly modified ARM-PCR procedure. The first two PCR rounds used multiplex TRBV1-TRBV30 forward primers with a Cbeta reverse primer, each for roughly 10 cycles. Sample barcodes and Illumina adapters were added in a final 25-cycle PCR using Deep VentR polymerase. Before sequencing, amplicons between 200 and 500 bp were purified from gel using a QIAquick gel extraction kit. The TCRbeta amplicons were sequenced with 250-bp paired-end reads on an Illumina HiSeq 2500. Per the authors' processing: Trimmomatic v0.33 was used to quality-trim the reads, and FLASH v1.2.11 was used to merge paired reads so that full CDR3 sequences could be recovered. V, D and J germline segments were assigned to the rearranged TCRbeta sequences by MiGEC v1.2.1b. Clonotype statistics and Shannon-Wiener diversity indices were computed with VDJtools v1.0.0. To reduce sampling bias, subsequent analyses other than the diversity analysis used only the 250 most abundant clonotypes in each sample. TCRdb's own reprocessing of the public reads used fastp at Q25 and MiXCR and kept productive beta chains. Here each entry gathers all rows of one CDR3 protein and keeps the most common genes and DNA. The V and J calls were not made by the authors but by TCRdb's processing. Here the sample has tens of thousands of distinct CDR3 sequences; over 70% occur a single time. Under 30% of the sample goes to the ten largest clones.

The receptor comes from a man aged 35-49 years with primary liver carcinoma and hepatitis B virus infection. The V gene is TRBV11-2 and the J gene is TRBJ2-7, with 15 junctional bases fitting TRBD2. Material: liver tumor tissue from sampling region 2. The cell subset or site label for this specimen denotes: tumor region T2, inferior pole. The nucleotide sequence is given as TGTGCCAGCAGCTCATCCGTTGGACTAGCGGGAGGGTGGTACGTGCAGTACTTC. Translated, it gives CASSSSVGLAGGWYVQYF.